The clone carrying this T cell receptor (beta chain) has a count of ten or more. The antigen remains unidentified. At one end, the junction sequence differs from germline, possibly due to a read error. The CDR3 end lies 3 residues beyond the end of the read and is filled in from the germline J gene. This entry is derived from a study of T cell clonality in common variable immunodeficiency. Using immunoSEQ multiplex PCR, the repertoire was profiled, and TCRdb retains in-frame clones only, with some absent. The specimen has tens of thousands of clones, none found just once. The germline V gene encodes CDR1 SSHAT and CDR2 FNYEAQ (reference sequence). The CDR3 spans 14 residues. The study, taken as a whole, reports: TCRbeta clonality was increased in CVID versus healthy controls. Reportedly, TCR beta sequences from common variable immunodeficiency showed fewer deletions and N-nucleotide insertions. Links between repertoire features and CVID complications were heterogeneity-limited.

This receptor was identified in a person aged 18 to 75 in good health. This chain connects TRBV7-7 to TRBJ2-7, with D hard to call. Sequencing was carried out using peripheral blood mononuclear cells. The DNA read from the CDR3 is TGTGCTAGCAGCTTAGATCGGTACTCCTACGAG. Its protein product is CASSLDRYSYE. Given in full, the CDR3 is CASSLDRYSYEQYF.